This TCR beta chain was found in a study of cytomegalovirus exposure and HLA in healthy donors. General study results and limits: TCR beta chains numbering about 160 were designated cytomegalovirus-associated.

The CDR3 consists of 17 residues. Trimming at V came to 2 bases and at J to 1 base, leaving 8 bases not matched to a gene. Germline V CDR1 and CDR2: SGHVS, FQNEAQ. This PCR relied on a set of 60 Vbeta primers and 13 Jbeta primers. Profiling relied on immunoSEQ multiplex PCR, and the TCRdb table lists in-frame clones only, not all of them. Of some 150,000 clones detected, 75% appear once; the ten largest clones hold approximately 6.8%. Concerning this clone itself: Its antigen is unknown.

The sequence came from a man in his thirties or forties in good health and CMV-seronegative. What was sequenced was PBMCs. This chain links TRBV7-8 with TRBJ2-1; 7 bases are shared with TRBD2. The CDR3: CASSLSGGSNSYNEQFF. In DNA, the CDR3 is TGTGCCAGCAGCTTATCCGGCGGGAGTAATTCCTACAATGAGCAGTTCTTC.